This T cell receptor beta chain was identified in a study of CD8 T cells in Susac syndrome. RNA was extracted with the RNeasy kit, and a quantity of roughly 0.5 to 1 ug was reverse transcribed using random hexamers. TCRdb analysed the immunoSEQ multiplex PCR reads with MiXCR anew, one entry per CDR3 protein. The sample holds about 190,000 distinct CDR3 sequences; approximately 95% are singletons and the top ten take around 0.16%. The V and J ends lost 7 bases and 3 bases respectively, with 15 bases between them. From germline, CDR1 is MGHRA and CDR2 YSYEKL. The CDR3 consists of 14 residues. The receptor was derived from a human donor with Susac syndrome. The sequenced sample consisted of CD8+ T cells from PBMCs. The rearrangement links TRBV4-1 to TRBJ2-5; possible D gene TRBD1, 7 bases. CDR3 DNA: TGCGCCAGCAAGACAGGGACTCTGGAAGAGACCCAGTACTTC. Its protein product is CASKTGTLEETQYF.